Here is one TCR beta chain with its context. The antigen it binds to is not known. Base qualities are not at hand, and no much larger clone is one base apart. The TCR beta CDR3 regions were amplified from the RNA transcripts. For the first round of RT-PCR on the TCR CDR3, the HTBI primer set was used together with the Qiagen OneStep RT-PCR kit. Libraries were constructed in a second round of multiplex PCR, after which size selection and purification were carried out. Paired-end sequencing of the libraries was performed with 100 bp reads on an Illumina HiSeq2000. The study's processing was this. SOAPnuke was used to process the raw data, removing reads that contained adapters or uncalled bases, had a mean Phred below 15, or lacked an exact match to the constant primer or identifier. COPE v1.2.5 was used to merge high-quality paired reads, and clonotypes were defined as unique nucleotide sequences. MiTCR v1.1 was used to align the clonotypes against IMGT TRBV, TRBD and TRBJ reference segments. The analysis was restricted to V-J combinations with a frequency above 0.0001, which together covered 99% to 99.2% of the repertoires. The TCS score was defined as the ratio of F50 (clonal expansion) to E x V (chaos), calculated using BLOSUM62-based TCRdist between CDR3 peptides within each V-J. Welch's t-statistics and random forest reduced some 510 V-J features to roughly 13, which were used in a naive Bayes classifier (R e1071). The public reads were reanalyzed by TCRdb: fastp trimming at Q25, MiXCR alignment, in-frame beta chains only. For every CDR3 protein sequence, its rows merge into one entry that carries the most common genes and DNA. The authors' filters were not applied to this entry. This sample comprises under 400,000 distinct CDR3 sequences, roughly 14% of them detected only once. Approximately 11% of the sample lies in the top ten.

The sample originates from a study of T cells in Graves' hyperthyroidism and ophthalmopathy (dated by TCRdb to 2018 to 2020). Context from the whole study: Peripheral blood samples were taken at the time of initial diagnosis, prior to any treatment. After sampling, hyperthyroidism patients received methimazole starting at 30 mg daily, and ophthalmopathy patients received high-dose intravenous methylprednisolone. For training and testing, the 100 or so patients in the discovery cohort were randomly divided in a 7:3 ratio. A discovery cohort of about a hundred patients, roughly 45 with Graves' ophthalmopathy and 57 with stable Graves' hyperthyroidism, was used to find distinguishing TCR V-J signatures. The study also compared thyroid tissue and blood T-cell repertoires from 6 or 7 Graves' hyperthyroidism patients. The paper describes TCR Vbeta CDR3 sequencing of 135 peripheral blood samples, made up of some 40 ophthalmopathy patients, around 78 hyperthyroidism patients and 17 progressor patients. Prospective prediction of ophthalmopathy was tested in an independent validation cohort consisting of fewer than 20 hyperthyroidism patients and around 16 patients who later progressed to ophthalmopathy. Results and caveats for the whole study, not just this receptor: In validation, the model predicted progression to ophthalmopathy with over 65% sensitivity and about 73% specificity, a median of approximately 6.7 months before onset. Most expanded thyroid clonotypes (frequency above 0.001) were also detected in blood, a finding suggesting that blood repertoires may reflect thyroid immune responses. A 13 V-J signature model separated ophthalmopathy from stable hyperthyroidism, with roughly 88% sensitivity and roughly 81% specificity in cross-validation and 80%/75% in testing. Sample size was not statistically predetermined, and blinding of investigators to group allocation was not performed.

V is pared back by 5 bases and J by 2 bases, with 12 bases lying between the germline termini. Including the terminal cysteine and phenylalanine, the CDR3 comprises 13 residues. The DNA shown is the 39-base CDR3, in frame from base 1. In the germline V gene, CDR1 corresponds to SQVTM and CDR2 to ANQGSEA. Graves' hyperthyroidism was defined as stable when no progression to ophthalmopathy occurred over 18 months of follow-up. Hyperthyroidism patients were newly diagnosed, with disease duration under 2 months, and aged 18 to 65 years. The study excluded patients with uncontrolled infections, other autoimmune diseases, pregnancy or lactation. Diagnoses were based on clinical symptoms, serum thyroxine and TRAb, thyroid ultrasound and orbital computed tomography. PBMCs were isolated from 10 ml of fresh peripheral blood by Ficoll-Paque density gradient centrifugation. Total RNA was extracted with Trizol reagent, and quality was checked on an Agilent 2100 Bioanalyzer.

Sequencing was done on a sample of blood. Here the chain combines TRBV29-1 and TRBJ2-5; the D call is tentative, TRBD1 or TRBD2, as each matches 6 bases. The sequence was obtained from a woman between 55 and 75 years old with Graves' hyperthyroidism. The CDR3 amino acid sequence is: CSVTGAAQETQYF. The DNA reads TGCAGCGTTACGGGGGCAGCTCAAGAGACCCAGTACTTC. Extended through the reference TRBV29-1 and TRBJ2-5 proteins, this CDR3 yields the full variable domain: SAVISQKPSRDICQRGTSLTIQCQVDSQVTMMFWYRQQPGQSLTLIATANQGSEATYESGFVIDKFPISRPNLTFSTLTVSNMSPEDSSIYLCSVTGAAQETQYFGPGTRLLVL.